This T cell receptor beta chain was retrieved from a study of blood T cell repertoires in COVID-19. Study information: Acute and convalescent COVID-19 samples came from the United States, Italy and Spain.

Original methodology: By means of reference gene primer amplification, nucleated cell counts were estimated. Clones were sequenced by immunoSEQ multiplex PCR, and TCRdb holds only the in-frame ones, with some missing. The V and J calls and clone size are taken from that table; D and trimming were inferred from the DNA. This sample has a few hundred thousand clones; around 87% occur once, and the top ten carry around 9.3%. The CDR3 contains 15 residues. Germline V gene data show CDR1 as MNHEY and CDR2 as SVGAGI. The V and J ends lost 0 bases and 3 bases, in that order; junction bases with no gene match: 2. Participant ages covered about 18 to 89 years across about two dozen US areas. Clinical history as reported by participants underpinned cohort assignment.

The sequenced sample consisted of PBMCs or T cells enriched from blood (not recorded which). The V call is TRBV6-5, the J call TRBJ1-5, with TRBD1 matching 7 bases. The TCR comes from a woman aged 50 to 60 who had recovered from COVID-19. The CDR3 DNA reads as TGTGCCAGCAGTTACTCGACAGGGCTCAATCAGCCCCAGCATTTT. Its protein is CASSYSTGLNQPQHF.